One sample yielded the 24 T cell receptor beta chains listed below, sequenced in a study of cytomegalovirus exposure and HLA in healthy donors. The study ran its PCR with 60 Vbeta and 13 Jbeta primers. Sequencing used immunoSEQ multiplex PCR; TCRdb keeps in-frame clones, though not all of them. The sample shows nearly 95,000 clones, roughly 8.2% of them seen only once. The material sequenced was PBMCs. The receptors shown here come from a man aged 50-59 years in good health and CMV-seronegative.

The chain uses TRBV28 and TRBJ1-1, with D possibly TRBD1 on 6 matching bases. Trimming stripped 3 bases from V and 3 bases from J, with 14 bases between. The germline gives CDR1 MDHEN, CDR2 SYDVKM. This CDR3 contains 15 residues. CDR3 amino acids: CASSLGGGWDTEAFF. CDR3 nucleotide sequence: TGTGCCAGCAGTTTGGGGGGGGGCTGGGACACTGAAGCTTTCTTT.

V is TRBV6-6 and J is TRBJ1-2, with D maybe TRBD1 (5 bases). CDR1 is MNHNY, CDR2 SVGAGI, per germline (reference sequence). The length of the CDR3 is 13 residues. Trimming took off 6 bases at V and 6 bases at J, with 14 bases between the two ends. The DNA for the CDR3 is TGTGCCAGCAGCCATGACAGACCTCATGGCTACACCTTC. Translating gives CASSHDRPHGYTF.

The chain recombines TRBV28 with TRBJ1-2, with a possible D match to TRBD1 (6 bases). The CDR3 has 13 amino acids. V lost 4 bases and J 8 bases, leaving 14 bases between the germline ends. Germline V gives CDR1 MDHEN, CDR2 SYDVKM. The CDR3 is CASSSEQGSGYTF. DNA for the CDR3: TGTGCCAGCAGTTCAGAACAGGGAAGCGGCTACACCTTC.

The CDR3 spells CASSPGDRSNQPQHF. CDR3 sequence (DNA): TGCGCCAGCAGCCCGGGCGACAGAAGCAATCAGCCCCAGCATTTT. The chain joins TRBV5-1 to TRBJ1-5; tentative D call: TRBD1 (5 bases). The germline CDR1 and CDR2 sequences are SGHRS and YFSETQ. V was clipped by 4 bases and J by 1 base, with 12 bases between them. The CDR3 totals 15 residues.

CDR3 nucleotides: TGCGCCAGCGGCGGCCGGACAGGAGCTTCAGAGCAGTACTTC. This gives the protein CASGGRTGASEQYF. The genes are TRBV10-1 and TRBJ2-5; 7 positions match TRBD1. Germline CDR1 and CDR2: WNHNN and SYGVQD (reference sequence). V dropped 8 bases and J dropped 11; count of bases not matched to a gene: 17. The CDR3 covers 14 residues.

This clone turned up a few times. CDR3: CASSPGQYGYTF. The CDR3 nucleotides are TGTGCCAGCTCACCCGGACAGTATGGCTACACCTTC. The rearrangement joins TRBV18 to TRBJ1-2; D perhaps matches TRBD1 (6 bases). Germline assignment: CDR1 KGHSH and CDR2 LQKENI. The CDR3 has 12 amino acids. The V end lost 3 bases, the J end lost 5 bases, and 7 bases lay between the germline ends.

The chain has TRBV7-9 and TRBJ2-1; a weak D match, TRBD2 (5 bases). The CDR3 consists of 15 residues. V shed 6 bases and J shed 4 bases, with 16 bases lying between them. Germline CDR1 SEHNR, CDR2 FQNEAQ (reference sequence). CDR3 nucleotides: TGTGCCAGCAGTGTGGACGCGGGCGCTTACAATGAGCAGTTCTTC. Amino acids: CASSVDAGAYNEQFF.

The chain employs TRBV7-2 and TRBJ1-4; weak D call: TRBD1 (5 bases). The germline V gene has CDR1 SGHTA and CDR2 FQGNSA. This CDR3 spans 13 amino acids. V was pared by 8 bases and J by 4 bases, with 11 bases between. CDR3 sequence reads: CASAGGVNEKLFF. CDR3 sequence (DNA): TGTGCCAGCGCCGGGGGGGTTAATGAAAAACTGTTTTTT.

The chain is built from TRBV7-3 and TRBJ2-1; 7 nucleotides agree with TRBD2. The junction had 4 bases not matched to a gene; V was cut back by 5 bases and J by 6 bases. Germline lookup yields CDR1 SGHTA and CDR2 FQGTGA. The CDR3 covers 13 residues. The chain's CDR3 is CASSRGGSNEQFF. CDR3 in DNA: TGTGCCAGCAGCCGTGGCGGGAGCAATGAGCAGTTCTTC.

V and J are TRBV11-2 and TRBJ2-5; 8 bases are shared with TRBD1. CDR1 SGHAT and CDR2 FQNNGV come from the germline V gene. The length of the CDR3 is 12 residues. After removal of 6 bases from V and 5 bases from J, the junction contained 2 bases not matched to a gene. The DNA of the CDR3 is TGTGCCAGCAGGCACAGGGGGGAGACCCAGTACTTC. Amino acids: CASRHRGETQYF.

The chain combines TRBV9 with TRBJ2-1, with 11 bases that match TRBD2. Germline loops: CDR1 SGDLS, CDR2 YYNGEE. The CDR3 totals 15 residues. After removal of 2 bases from V and 5 bases from J, the junction contained 3 bases not matched to a gene. The CDR3 bases are TGTGCCAGCAGCGTGGGACTAGCGGCAAACAATGAGCAGTTCTTC. Translation gives CASSVGLAANNEQFF.

The genes are TRBV5-1 and TRBJ2-2, with 9 bases lining up with TRBD1. Germline V lookup: CDR1 SGHRS, CDR2 YFSETQ. CDR3 length: 18 residues. Germline trimming cut 4 bases from V and 1 base from J; bases unmatched to any gene: 11. The CDR3 DNA sequence: TGCGCCAGCAGCCCGTTTCCTCGACAGGGGGGGAACACCGGGGAGCTGTTTTTT. Its translation: CASSPFPRQGGNTGELFF.

The rearrangement uses TRBV2 and TRBJ2-2, with 9 bases fitting TRBD2. The CDR3 runs to 16 residues. Germline V CDR1 and CDR2: SNHLY, FYNNEI. The trim removed 6 bases at V and 6 bases at J, leaving 11 bases unmatched. CDR3 loop: CASRPTSGDGAGELFF. The CDR3 nucleotides read TGTGCCAGCAGACCGACTAGCGGCGACGGGGCCGGGGAGCTGTTTTTT.

This clone was detected a few times. J is TRBJ2-7 and V is TRBV5-4, with 9 positions matching TRBD1. This CDR3 spans 14 amino acids. V gave up 6 bases and J gave up 5 bases; unmatched junction bases: 9. Looked up from germline, CDR1 is SGHNT and CDR2 is YYREEE (reference sequence). The CDR3 DNA reads as TGTGCCAGCACCACCGGACAGGGGAGGGACGAGCAGTACTTC. This sequence encodes CASTTGQGRDEQYF. The full variable domain, rest sourced from reference TRBV5-4 and TRBJ2-7, is ETGVTQSPTHLIKTRGQQVTLRCSSQSGHNTVSWYQQALGQGPQFIFQYYREEENGRGNFPPRFSGLQFPNYSSELNVNALELDDSALYLCASTTGQGRDEQYFGPGTRLTVT.

The chain combines TRBV7-9 with TRBJ2-1, with TRBD2 matching 11 bases. This CDR3 spans 14 amino acids. The germline CDR1 and CDR2 sequences are SEHNR and FQNEAQ (reference sequence). Trimming removed 4 bases from V and 8 bases from J; junction bases left unmatched: 4. The DNA of the CDR3 is TGTGCCAGCAGCTCGACTAGCGGGGTCCATGAGCAGTTCTTC. Translation: CASSSTSGVHEQFF.

This clone was seen only a few times. The chain employs TRBV5-6 and TRBJ1-4; D is unclear. Germline CDR1 reads SGHDT; CDR2 reads YYEEEE. V lost 4 bases and J lost 8, with 12 bases in between. There are 13 residues in the CDR3. The CDR3 region has the DNA TGTGCCAGCAGCGGGCCCGGGAGAGAAAAACTGTTTTTT. Encoded protein: CASSGPGREKLFF. The full variable domain, rest sourced from reference TRBV5-6 and TRBJ1-4, is DAGVTQSPTHLIKTRGQQVTLRCSPKSGHDTVSWYQQALGQGPQFIFQYYEEEERQRGNFPDRFSGHQFPNYSSELNVNALLLGDSALYLCASSGPGREKLFFGSGTQLSVL.

The table lists this clone with a few counts. The chain joins TRBV5-1 to TRBJ2-1; 10 nucleotides match TRBD2. The V and J ends lost 0 bases and 4 bases, in that order; junction bases with no gene match: 4. The CDR3 consists of 16 residues. Germline loops: CDR1 SGHRS, CDR2 YFSETQ. The chain's CDR3 is CASSLDSSGGYNEQFF. CDR3 coding DNA: TGCGCCAGCAGCTTGGATTCTAGCGGGGGATACAATGAGCAGTTCTTC.

This clone was seen once. The chain recombines TRBV11-2 with TRBJ2-3, with TRBD2 matching over 7 bases. The CDR3 is 16 amino acids. Germline CDR1 SGHAT, CDR2 FQNNGV. V trimming: 1 base; J trimming: 0 bases; junction bases outside the gene matches: 4. The CDR3 DNA sequence: TGTGCCAGCAGCTTAGTAGCGGGCTTTAGCACAGATACGCAGTATTTT. Amino acids: CASSLVAGFSTDTQYF.

CDR3 loop: CASSWDRMNTEAFF. DNA of the CDR3: TGTGCCAGCAGCTGGGACAGGATGAACACTGAAGCTTTCTTT. The chain uses TRBV5-4 and TRBJ1-1; 8 nucleotides align to TRBD1. The CDR3 contains 14 residues. The germline V gene has CDR1 SGHNT and CDR2 YYREEE (reference sequence). V shed 3 bases and J 0 bases; nucleotides not matched to a gene: 1. The full variable domain, with the rest looked up from reference TRBV5-4 and TRBJ1-1, is ETGVTQSPTHLIKTRGQQVTLRCSSQSGHNTVSWYQQALGQGPQFIFQYYREEENGRGNFPPRFSGLQFPNYSSELNVNALELDDSALYLCASSWDRMNTEAFFGQGTRLTVV.

In this sample, this clone turned up a few times. Here the CDR3 reads CASSGYRGFSNQPQHF. In DNA form, the CDR3 reads TGTGCCAGCAGTGGATACAGGGGATTTAGCAATCAGCCCCAGCATTTT. The chain is built from TRBV6-1 and TRBJ1-5; 7 bases line up with TRBD1. The CDR3 loop spans 16 amino acids. With 4 bases clipped from V and 0 bases from J, the junction kept 6 bases outside the gene matches. Looked up from germline, CDR1 is MNHNS and CDR2 is SASEGT.

This clone was recorded a few times. The V and J genes are TRBV28 and TRBJ1-5; 10 positions agree with TRBD1. Germline V gene data show CDR1 as MDHEN and CDR2 as SYDVKM. Trimming at V came to 3 bases and at J to 8 bases, leaving 4 bases not matched to a gene. The CDR3 is 14 residues long. CDR3 in amino acids: CASSLGQGREPQHF. CDR3 in DNA: TGTGCCAGCAGTTTGGGACAGGGGCGAGAGCCCCAGCATTTT.

This clone has only a few counts. J is TRBJ2-4 and V is TRBV19; 7 positions match TRBD1. The CDR3 sequence is 16 residues long. Germline loops: CDR1 LNHDA, CDR2 SQIVND (reference sequence). J lost 2 bases, V lost 1 base, and 5 bases had no gene match. CDR3 coding DNA: TGTGCCAGTAGTATAGGTCCACAGGGGACCAAAAACATTCAGTACTTC. It is translated as CASSIGPQGTKNIQYF.

J is TRBJ1-1 and V is TRBV7-9; the match to TRBD1 covers 9 bases. J lost 4 bases, V lost 4 bases, and 4 bases had no gene match. This CDR3 has 14 residues. CDR1 is SEHNR and CDR2 is FQNEAQ in the germline V gene (reference sequence). The CDR3 sequence is CASSWDRAVTEAFF. CDR3 nucleotide sequence: TGTGCCAGCAGCTGGGACAGGGCGGTCACTGAAGCTTTCTTT.

This clone showed up just a few times. The J gene is TRBJ2-2, the V gene TRBV30; 10 bases fit TRBD1. V dropped 2 bases and J dropped 6; count of bases not matched to a gene: 6. The germline gives CDR1 GTSNPN, CDR2 SVGIG (reference sequence). The CDR3 loop spans 15 amino acids. In DNA, the CDR3 is TGTGCCTGGAGTACCGTGGACAGGGGGTCCGGGGAGCTGTTTTTT. Its translation: CAWSTVDRGSGELFF.